The present TCR beta chain was sequenced within a study of shared clonotypes between healthy human individuals. Study-wide context: Donors had three CD4 naive, three CD4 memory, two CD8 naive and one CD8 memory plate apiece. Regarding the study as a whole: A handful of donors shared approximately 5% of their naive CD4 clonotypes. Owing to a small donor count, the genetic and exposure-history diversity represented was limited. The four-donor shared clonotypes exceeded non-shared clonotypes in generation probability, with non-shared ones scoring lower.

Cells designated naive CD8 were CD45RO-negative and were positively selected for CCR7, with terminally differentiated effector memory CD45RA+ cells excluded. Assay used: immunoSEQ multiplex PCR; TCRdb lists only in-frame clones, some missing. The sample holds hundreds of thousands of clones, around 96% seen once. Trimming pared 2 bases from V and 5 bases from J, leaving 24 bases between. The germline gives CDR1 MNHNS, CDR2 SASEGT. The CDR3 is made up of 18 amino acids. Turning to this clone: Antigen: not known.

This TCR was recovered from a woman in her twenties or thirties in good health. Sequenced input: naive CD8+ T cells sorted from blood. J is TRBJ1-1 and V is TRBV6-1; D not certain. The CDR3 loop is CASSEYPPMQEDFTEAFF. DNA for the CDR3: TGTGCCAGCAGTGAATATCCCCCGATGCAGGAGGATTTTACTGAAGCTTTCTTT.